This TCR beta chain appears in the sequencing data of a study of blood T cell repertoires in COVID-19. Across the whole study: Samples representing acute and convalescent COVID-19 were sourced from the United States, Italy and Spain. Sources were T cells, B-cell-depleted T cells, or PBMCs; the material itself was cDNA or gDNA.

The ends lost 5 bases at V and 4 bases at J; junction bases unmatched: 15. The germline CDR1 and CDR2 sequences are SEHNR and FQNEAQ (reference sequence). This CDR3 comprises 17 residues. Per the authors' pipeline: Estimation of nucleated cell counts was performed using reference gene primer amplification. Profiling relied on immunoSEQ multiplex PCR, and the TCRdb table lists in-frame clones only, not all of them. The V and J calls and clone size were taken over from that table, and D and trimming were inferred from the DNA. The sample gives tens of thousands of clones, about 88% of which show up once; about 8.5% is in the top ten.

J is TRBJ2-5 and V is TRBV7-9; 8 nucleotides match TRBD1. Sequencing was performed on peripheral blood. This TCR came from a man at least 80 years old with active or convalescent COVID-19. The CDR3 loop reads CASSPRDRQRGLETQYF. In DNA, the CDR3 is TGTGCCAGCAGCCCCCGGGACAGGCAAAGAGGCTTAGAGACCCAGTACTTC.